This T cell receptor (beta chain) was sequenced for a study of neurological immune-mediated disorders. Synthesis of cDNA used 5'RACE (with 10-nucleotide random UMIs). TCRdb processed the 5' RACE reads anew with MiXCR; each CDR3 protein has one entry. Counted here are 20,000 to 30,000 distinct CDR3 sequences, roughly 13% occurring once; the ten biggest clones make up roughly 17%. This clonotype was detected many times. Its ends do not fully match the called genes, so a read error is possible. CDR3 size: 17 residues. Germline V gives CDR1 SGHVS, CDR2 FQNEAQ. The receptor was isolated from a woman in her thirties or forties with HTLV-1-associated myelopathy (HAM/TSP). Sequenced: PBMCs. J is TRBJ2-3 and V is TRBV7-8, with TRBD2 matching over 9 bases. This chain's CDR3 is CASSFNGLATSTGTQYF. CDR3 DNA: TGTGCCAGCAGCTTCAACGGACTAGCGACTAGCACAGGTACGCAGTATTTT. The full variable domain, with the rest looked up from reference TRBV7-8 and TRBJ2-3, is GAGVSQSPRYKVAKRGQDVALRCDPISGHVSLFWYQQALGQGPEFLTYFQNEAQLDKSGLPSDRFFAERPEGSVSTLKIQRTQQEDSAVYLCASSFNGLATSTGTQYFGPGTRLTVL.